These T cell receptor beta chains were read from a single sample in a study of shared clonotypes between healthy human individuals. Produced via immunoSEQ multiplex PCR; TCRdb's table is partial and in-frame only. This table has around 2,000,000 clones, roughly 94% appearing once. Sequenced: naive CD8+ T cells sorted from blood. The receptors come from a man between 18 and 29 years old in good health. The CDR3 runs from the conserved cysteine through the conserved F or W. The D gene is left open where the match is weak. Clone size is not always given. Where it is, it says once, few, many or a class for expanded clones.

v_call: TRBV7-9; cdr3_length: 14; clone_size: once; d_call: TRBD1; j_call: TRBJ1-1; cdr3_nt: TGTGCCAGCAGCTCCTCGACAGGGTGGCCTGAAGCTTTCTTT; cdr3_aa: CASSSSTGWPEAFF
v_call: TRBV27; cdr3_length: 14; clone_size: once; d_call: TRBD1; j_call: TRBJ1-5; cdr3_nt: TGTGCCAGCAGTCCTCTCGGGACAGATCAGCCCCAGCATTTT; cdr3_aa: CASSPLGTDQPQHF
v_call: TRBV6-1; cdr3_length: 15; clone_size: -; d_call: TRBD1; j_call: TRBJ1-4; cdr3_nt: TGTGCCAGCAGTAAAGCCGGGACAGAGGTTGAAAAACTGTTTTTT; cdr3_aa: CASSKAGTEVEKLFF
v_call: TRBV9; cdr3_length: 16; clone_size: -; d_call: TRBD2; j_call: TRBJ2-1; cdr3_nt: TGTGCCAGCAGCGGGCGACTAGCGGATACCTACAATGAGCAGTTCTTC; cdr3_aa: CASSGRLADTYNEQFF
v_call: TRBV7-9; cdr3_length: 15; clone_size: -; d_call: TRBD2; j_call: TRBJ2-5; cdr3_nt: TGTGCCAGCAGCTCCGAGACTAGCGAGCAAGAGACCCAGTACTTC; cdr3_aa: CASSSETSEQETQYF
v_call: TRBV27; cdr3_length: 13; clone_size: -; d_call: -; j_call: TRBJ1-5; cdr3_nt: TGTGCCAGCAGCCCACCGAACTCCCGGGACCAGCATTTT; cdr3_aa: CASSPPNSRDQHF
v_call: TRBV5-4; cdr3_length: 15; clone_size: -; d_call: TRBD1; j_call: TRBJ2-7; cdr3_nt: TGTGCCAGCAGCTTACCGGGACAGGGATCCTACGAGCAGTACTTC; cdr3_aa: CASSLPGQGSYEQYF
v_call: TRBV28; cdr3_length: 15; clone_size: -; d_call: -; j_call: TRBJ1-4; cdr3_nt: TGTGCCAGCAGTTTAAAAGCCCAGTTTAGCGAAAAACTGTTTTTT; cdr3_aa: CASSLKAQFSEKLFF
v_call: TRBV11-2; cdr3_length: 13; clone_size: once; d_call: -; j_call: TRBJ2-7; cdr3_nt: TGTGCCAGCAGCTACGGGCCGGGTAGCGAGCAGTACTTC; cdr3_aa: CASSYGPGSEQYF
v_call: TRBV29-1; cdr3_length: 13; clone_size: once; d_call: -; j_call: TRBJ2-7; cdr3_nt: TGCAGCGTGCCCGGGACACTGACCTACGAGCAGTACTTC; cdr3_aa: CSVPGTLTYEQYF
v_call: TRBV13; cdr3_length: 15; clone_size: once; d_call: -; j_call: TRBJ2-7; cdr3_nt: TGTGCCAGCAGCCCAGGGGGTAGCGGCGCCTACGAGCAGTACTTC; cdr3_aa: CASSPGGSGAYEQYF
v_call: TRBV19; cdr3_length: 13; clone_size: -; d_call: -; j_call: TRBJ2-7; cdr3_nt: TGTGCCAGTTCTGTAGGACACCTCTACGAGCAGTACTTC; cdr3_aa: CASSVGHLYEQYF
v_call: TRBV11-2; cdr3_length: 14; clone_size: -; d_call: -; j_call: TRBJ2-7; cdr3_nt: TGTGCCAGCAGCTTAAAGGCGGATCCCTACGAGCAGTACTTC; cdr3_aa: CASSLKADPYEQYF
v_call: TRBV4-3; cdr3_length: 14; clone_size: -; d_call: TRBD2; j_call: TRBJ2-1; cdr3_nt: TGCGCCAGCAGCCCCCGGGCGGGAGCTGCTGAGCAGTTCTTC; cdr3_aa: CASSPRAGAAEQFF
v_call: TRBV9; cdr3_length: 15; clone_size: -; d_call: -; j_call: TRBJ2-3; cdr3_nt: TGTGCCAGCAGCGTAGAGGGGATCAGCACAGATACGCAGTATTTT; cdr3_aa: CASSVEGISTDTQYF
v_call: TRBV10-2; cdr3_length: 13; clone_size: -; d_call: -; j_call: TRBJ2-7; cdr3_nt: TGCGCCAGCAGTCCACCCGGGACCTACGAGCAGTACTTC; cdr3_aa: CASSPPGTYEQYF